Below are 11 T cell receptor beta chains sequenced from a single sample in a study of cytomegalovirus exposure and HLA in healthy donors. A multiplex PCR was run with 60 Vbeta primers and 13 Jbeta primers. Here immunoSEQ multiplex PCR was the method, and the copy in TCRdb shows in-frame clones only, minus some. Of about 300,000 clones listed, 86% are singletons. The sample consisted of PBMCs. The receptors were gathered from a man in his forties or fifties in good health and CMV-seropositive.

The chain links TRBV28 to TRBJ1-1, with 7 positions matching TRBD1. This CDR3 spans 14 amino acids. From germline, CDR1 is MDHEN and CDR2 SYDVKM. The V segment lost 5 bases and the J segment 3 bases; nucleotides outside the gene matches: 6. Here the CDR3 DNA reads TGTGCCAGCAGTAAGGACAGGCGACACACTGAAGCTTTCTTT. It is translated as CASSKDRRHTEAFF.

CDR3 region: CASSLSGGGAKNIQYF. The CDR3 DNA follows: TGTGCCAGCAGTTTATCGGGTGGGGGGGCCAAAAACATTCAGTACTTC. V and J are TRBV27 and TRBJ2-4; D is possibly TRBD2 (6 bases). This CDR3 is built from 16 residues. The germline CDR1 and CDR2 sequences are MNHEY and SMNVEV (reference sequence). Trimming took off 0 bases at V and 1 base at J, with 10 bases between the two ends.

The CDR3 DNA reads TGTGCCAGCTCCACGGGGGGAACTAATGAAAAACTGTTTTTT. Translation: CASSTGGTNEKLFF. This chain links TRBV18 with TRBJ1-4; TRBD1 might be the D (5 bases). CDR1 is KGHSH, CDR2 LQKENI, per germline. Deletions cut 6 bases from V and 1 base from J, with 9 bases between. CDR3 length equals 14 residues.

V and J are TRBV6-1 and TRBJ2-7; 7 bases map to TRBD2. Unmatched junction bases numbered 11, after V lost 1 base and J lost 2 bases. Germline values: CDR1 MNHNS, CDR2 SASEGT. The length of the CDR3 is 17 residues. CDR3 loop: CASSEGTRQAGPYEQYF. CDR3 nucleotide sequence: TGTGCCAGCAGTGAAGGGACTCGGCAAGCGGGACCCTACGAGCAGTACTTC.

The chain has TRBV9 and TRBJ2-5; 9 bases are shared with TRBD1. J lost 2 bases, V lost 4 bases, and 3 bases had no gene match. This CDR3 comprises 14 residues. Germline V lookup: CDR1 SGDLS, CDR2 YYNGEE. CDR3: CASSLGQGQETQYF. The CDR3 nucleotides read TGTGCCAGCAGCCTAGGACAGGGGCAAGAGACCCAGTACTTC.

This chain uses TRBV7-6 with TRBJ2-7; TRBD2 matches 8 bases. CDR3 length: 14 residues. V dropped 5 bases and J dropped 0; count of bases not matched to a gene: 3. From germline, CDR1 is SGHVS and CDR2 FNYEAQ. DNA of the CDR3: TGTGCCAGCAGCCCGACTAGCGCCTCCTACGAGCAGTACTTC. It codes for CASSPTSASYEQYF.

The count of this clone is one. The V call is TRBV5-1, the J call TRBJ2-1; 12 bases line up with TRBD2. The V segment lost 0 bases and the J segment 8 bases; nucleotides outside the gene matches: 9. Germline-derived CDR1 and CDR2 are SGHRS and YFSETQ. The CDR3 length is 17 residues. The DNA of the CDR3 is TGCGCCAGCAGCTTGGACCTTCTAGCGGGAGGGCTTTATGAGCAGTTCTTC. Translated, it gives CASSLDLLAGGLYEQFF.

The chain couples TRBV7-2 to TRBJ2-1; 8 nucleotides match TRBD1. The CDR3 length is 14 residues. Germline V gene sequence: CDR1 SGHTA, CDR2 FQGNSA. J lost 4 bases, V lost 5 bases, and 4 bases had no gene match. The CDR3 spells CASSPGQGYNEQFF. CDR3 nucleotide sequence: TGTGCCAGCAGCCCAGGACAGGGATACAATGAGCAGTTCTTC. The variable domain in full, with the rest retrieved from reference TRBV7-2 and TRBJ2-1, is GAGVSQSPSNKVTEKGKDVELRCDPISGHTALYWYRQSLGQGLEFLIYFQGNSAPDKSGLPSDRFSAERTGGSVSTLTIQRTQQEDSAVYLCASSPGQGYNEQFFGPGTRLTVL.

This clone is a singleton in its sample. The V call is TRBV6-1, the J call TRBJ1-1; D not certain. With 6 bases removed from V and 2 bases from J, the gap between germline ends came to 7 bases. The CDR3 spans 12 residues. Germline V gives CDR1 MNHNS, CDR2 SASEGT. CDR3 DNA: TGTGCCAGCAGCCGGGGAAACACTGAAGCTTTCTTT. It is translated as CASSRGNTEAFF.

The chain couples TRBV30 to TRBJ2-5, with 10 positions matching TRBD2. The tail of the sequence fits TRBJ2-7 better, so the J call may be wrong. CDR3 length: 15 amino acids. Germline V gene sequence: CDR1 GTSNPN, CDR2 SVGIG (reference sequence). The CDR3 protein is CAWSVSGRALYEQYF. CDR3 sequence (DNA): TGTGCCTGGAGTGTGAGCGGGAGGGCCCTCTACGAGCAGTACTTC.

This clone showed up just once. This chain links TRBV7-3 with TRBJ2-2; 7 nucleotides agree with TRBD2. This CDR3 is built from 13 residues. The germline CDR1 and CDR2 sequences are SGHTA and FQGTGA. Trimming removed 9 bases from V and 5 bases from J; junction bases left unmatched: 6. CDR3 protein: CASGGGRTGELFF. CDR3 nucleotide sequence: TGTGCCAGTGGGGGAGGGCGGACCGGGGAGCTGTTTTTT.